This TCR beta chain was sequenced during a study of T cell changes during pregnancy in multiple sclerosis. This CDR3 has 16 amino acids. In germline, CDR1 is SGHRS, CDR2 YFSETQ. Trimming shortened V by 0 bases and J by 1 base, and 10 bases separated the two germline ends. Assay: immunoSEQ multiplex PCR; the TCRdb copy retains only in-frame clones and omits some. The sample contains 98,000 or so clones, around 93% of which appear only once. The material was peripheral blood, obtained after pregnancy. The sequence came from a female donor with multiple sclerosis, enrolled in a pregnancy study. This chain joins TRBV5-1 and TRBJ2-2; the D gene is possibly TRBD1 (6 bases). The CDR3 loop reads CASSLAKGGNTGELFF. The CDR3 coding sequence is TGCGCCAGCAGCTTGGCGAAAGGGGGGAACACCGGGGAGCTGTTTTTT.